The T cell receptor (beta chain) described here comes from a study of T cells after yellow fever vaccination. This clonotype was counted only a few times. Between the trimmed V and J ends, which lost 4 bases and 3 bases, there was a span of 16 bases. CDR3 size: 15 residues. CDR1 SGHTA and CDR2 FQGTGA come from the germline V gene. One entry per CDR3 protein results from TCRdb running MiXCR on the 5' RACE reads. The profile covers 110,000 or so distinct CDR3 sequences, with roughly 7.2% appearing a single time and roughly 2.5% taken by the ten largest. The rearrangement joins TRBV7-3 to TRBJ2-7; possible D gene TRBD2, 6 bases. This sequence originates from a man younger than 30 who received the YFV17D yellow fever vaccine. Here the sequenced sample was CD4+ T cells sorted from PBMCs, taken about 49 days after the first yellow fever vaccination. This CDR3 reads CASSSNGGALYEQYF. In DNA, the CDR3 is TGTGCCAGCAGCTCAAATGGAGGGGCCCTCTACGAGCAGTACTTC.